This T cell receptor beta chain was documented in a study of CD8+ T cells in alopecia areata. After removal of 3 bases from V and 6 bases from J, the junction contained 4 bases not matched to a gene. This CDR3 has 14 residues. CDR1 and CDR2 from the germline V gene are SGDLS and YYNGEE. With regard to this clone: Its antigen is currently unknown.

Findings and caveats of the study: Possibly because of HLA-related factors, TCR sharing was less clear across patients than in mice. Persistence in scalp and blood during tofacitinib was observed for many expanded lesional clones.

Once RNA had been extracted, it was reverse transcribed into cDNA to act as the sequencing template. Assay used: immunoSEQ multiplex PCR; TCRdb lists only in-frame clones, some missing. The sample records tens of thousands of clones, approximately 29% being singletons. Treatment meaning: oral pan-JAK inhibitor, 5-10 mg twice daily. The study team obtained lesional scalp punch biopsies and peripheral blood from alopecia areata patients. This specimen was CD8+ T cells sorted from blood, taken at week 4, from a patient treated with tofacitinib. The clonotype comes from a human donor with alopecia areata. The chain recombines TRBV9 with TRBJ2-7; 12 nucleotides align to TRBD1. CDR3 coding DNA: TGTGCCAGCAGCGATGGGACAGGGGGCTCCGAGCAGTACTTC. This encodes CASSDGTGGSEQYF.